A single sample is the source of the 30 T cell receptor beta chains below, sequenced in a study of human T cells and chemical hapten exposure. TCRdb fed the RACE reads into MiXCR, producing one record per CDR3 protein. The top ten clones hold about 2.2% of a sample with 380,000 or so distinct CDR3 sequences, more than 4.5% of them seen once. The time point here: patch test 1, 2 weeks after DPC sensitization. Treatment described: therapeutic diphenylcyclopropenone sensitization with weekly scalp DPC. Sequenced material: whole blood, taken in connection with sensitization to the hapten diphenylcyclopropenone (DPC). All receptors derive from a woman aged 45-60 years with alopecia areata. Some clones in this sample may be carry-over from other donors' samples.

The sample holds many counts of this clonotype. This chain connects TRBV28 to TRBJ1-5; D not resolved. The CDR3 runs to 12 residues. Trimming shortened V by 7 bases and J by 4 bases, and 8 bases separated the two germline ends. The V gene's germline CDR1 is MDHEN and CDR2 SYDVKM. The CDR3, as DNA: TGTGCCAGCACCGTATGGAATCAGCCCCAGCATTTT. Residues: CASTVWNQPQHF.

This clonotype was counted at least ten times. This chain connects TRBV20-1 to TRBJ2-3; D is possibly TRBD2 (6 bases). Germline V CDR1 and CDR2: DFQATT, SNEGSKA (reference sequence). Trimming pared 0 bases from V and 0 bases from J, leaving 13 bases between. This CDR3 contains 16 residues. The CDR3 reads CSARDPRRGSTDTQYF. CDR3 bases: TGCAGTGCTAGAGATCCAAGGCGGGGCAGCACAGATACGCAGTATTTT.

This clonotype was detected a few times. The chain uses TRBV27 and TRBJ2-7, with TRBD1 as a possible D gene (6 bases). The CDR3 length is 11 residues. Germline CDR1 is MNHEY and CDR2 is SMNVEV (reference sequence). The germline V and J ends were trimmed by 4 bases and 12 bases, with 13 bases remaining between them. Here the CDR3 reads CASSYLGARYF. CDR3 in DNA: TGTGCCAGCAGTTATTTGGGGGCCAGGTACTTC.

This clonotype was seen many times. The chain employs TRBV7-2 and TRBJ2-2, with 12 nucleotides matching TRBD1. Trimming cost V 3 bases and J 0 bases; bases outside gene matches: 5. CDR3 length: 18 residues. Germline-derived CDR1 and CDR2 are SGHTA and FQGNSA. CDR3 coding DNA: TGTGCCAGCAGCTTTTCCGGGACAGGGGGCTCGAACACCGGGGAGCTGTTTTTT. This sequence encodes CASSFSGTGGSNTGELFF.

In regard to this clonotype: With a much larger clone just one base away, this may be a read error. This rearrangement joins TRBV11-2 to TRBJ1-1, with D perhaps TRBD1 (5 bases). This CDR3 has 14 amino acids. Germline V gene lookup returns CDR1 SGHAT and CDR2 FQNNGV. The CDR3 sequence is CSSSLPGRVTEAFF. CDR3 sequence (DNA): TGTTCCAGCAGCCTCCCCGGCAGGGTCACTGAAGCTTTCTTT. The full variable domain, with the rest looked up from reference TRBV11-2 and TRBJ1-1, is EAGVAQSPRYKIIEKRQSVAFWCNPISGHATLYWYQQILGQGPKLLIQFQNNGVVDDSQLPKDRFSAERLKGVDSTLKIQPAKLEDSAVYLCSSSLPGRVTEAFFGQGTRLTVV.

The J gene is TRBJ2-3, the V gene TRBV5-4, with 14 bases that match TRBD2. After removal of 4 bases from V and 0 bases from J, the junction contained 7 bases not matched to a gene. The CDR3 runs 18 residues. Germline V gene data show CDR1 as SGHNT and CDR2 as YYREEE (reference sequence). The DNA of the CDR3 is TGTGCCAGCAGCCCTGGACTAGCGGGGGGCTTTAGCACAGATACGCAGTATTTT. Amino acids: CASSPGLAGGFSTDTQYF. The whole variable domain, remainder taken from reference TRBV5-4 and TRBJ2-3, is ETGVTQSPTHLIKTRGQQVTLRCSSQSGHNTVSWYQQALGQGPQFIFQYYREEENGRGNFPPRFSGLQFPNYSSELNVNALELDDSALYLCASSPGLAGGFSTDTQYFGPGTRLTVL.

This clonotype appeared many times. The chain uses TRBV12-3 or TRBV12-4 and TRBJ2-1, with D uncertain. This CDR3 region has 12 residues. V was pared by 5 bases and J by 7 bases, with 9 bases between. The CDR3 region is CASSVPQNEQFF. The DNA for the CDR3 is TGTGCCAGCAGTGTCCCCCAAAATGAGCAGTTCTTC.

This chain connects TRBV7-2 to TRBJ2-3; tentatively, D is TRBD1 (5 bases). CDR3 length: 15 residues. Trimming took off 2 bases at V and 1 base at J, with 10 bases between the two ends. The germline V gene has CDR1 SGHTA and CDR2 FQGNSA. CDR3 nucleotide sequence: TGTGCCAGCAGCTTACAGGGTTCCGGCACAGATACGCAGTATTTT. Translation: CASSLQGSGTDTQYF.

This clonotype has more than one count but fewer than ten. V gene TRBV5-5 combines with J gene TRBJ2-5; maybe TRBD1 (5 bases). The V and J ends lost 1 base and 3 bases respectively, with 7 bases between them. The CDR3 extends over 13 amino acids. Germline CDR1 is SGHKS and CDR2 is YYEKEE (reference sequence). CDR3 bases: TGTGCCAGCAGCTTGTTCAGGGAAGAGACCCAGTACTTC. Its protein is CASSLFREETQYF.

This clonotype was recorded a few times. V is TRBV25-1 and J is TRBJ1-1; D is unresolved. This CDR3 is 11 amino acids long. With 6 bases removed from V and 6 bases from J, the gap between germline ends came to 8 bases. CDR1 and CDR2 from the germline V gene are MGHDK and SYGVNS. The DNA for the CDR3 is TGTGCCAGCAGCGCCAGGTCTGAAGCTTTCTTT. Its translation is CASSARSEAFF.

Ten or more counts support this clonotype. The CDR3 nucleotides read TGTGCCAGCAGCGCGGGGGGATCTAACACTGAAGCTTTCTTT. Translation gives CASSAGGSNTEAFF. The chain recombines TRBV12-3 or TRBV12-4 with TRBJ1-1; TRBD1 is a possible D gene (5 bases). Trimming left V 6 bases short and J 2 bases short, with 13 bases between. This CDR3 has 14 amino acids.

This clonotype turned up a few times. This chain joins TRBV6-1 and TRBJ1-1; 9 bases line up with TRBD1. After removal of 5 bases from V and 5 bases from J, the junction contained 6 bases not matched to a gene. The CDR3 runs 14 residues. Germline CDR1 and CDR2: MNHNS and SASEGT. CDR3 residues: CASSSKQGATEAFF. The CDR3 DNA follows: TGTGCCAGCAGTTCAAAACAGGGGGCTACTGAAGCTTTCTTT.

This clonotype was picked up a small number of times. This chain links TRBV2 with TRBJ2-2, with 14 bases matching TRBD2. CDR3 size: 18 residues. CDR1 SNHLY and CDR2 FYNNEI come from the germline V gene. The V and J ends lost 8 bases and 6 bases, in that order; junction bases with no gene match: 14. In DNA, the CDR3 is TGTGCCAGCGGAACCCCGACTAGCGGGGGGGCATTGGCCGGGGAGCTGTTTTTT. Amino acids: CASGTPTSGGALAGELFF.

V and J are TRBV7-2 and TRBJ2-3, with D possibly called TRBD1 or TRBD2 (6 bases each). Germline CDR1 is SGHTA and CDR2 is FQGNSA. CDR3 length: 14 amino acids. The V end was cut by 4 bases, the J end by 4 bases, with 12 bases between. In nucleotides, the CDR3 is TGTGCCAGCAGCTGGCGGGGACAACCAGATACGCAGTATTTT. This codes for CASSWRGQPDTQYF.

The chain combines TRBV2 with TRBJ1-1; 9 bases align to TRBD1. CDR3 size: 17 residues. Germline lookup yields CDR1 SNHLY and CDR2 FYNNEI. The J segment lost 2 bases and the V segment lost 4 bases, leaving 11 bases of the junction unmatched. Here the CDR3 DNA reads TGTGCCAGCAGTGGCTCCGGGACAGGGAGTGTTAACACTGAAGCTTTCTTT. It translates to CASSGSGTGSVNTEAFF.

The chain is built from TRBV2 and TRBJ2-2; weak D call: TRBD1 (5 bases). The CDR3 sequence is 14 residues long. Germline CDR1 is SNHLY and CDR2 is FYNNEI. V shed 7 bases and J shed 0 bases, with 9 bases lying between them. The CDR3 loop reads CASNHRPNTGELFF. The CDR3 region has the DNA TGTGCCAGCAATCACAGGCCGAACACCGGGGAGCTGTTTTTT. Filled out from reference TRBV2 and TRBJ2-2, the complete variable domain reads EPEVTQTPSHQVTQMGQEVILRCVPISNHLYFYWYRQILGQKVEFLVSFYNNEISEKSEIFDDQFSVERPDGSNFTLKIRSTKLEDSAMYFCASNHRPNTGELFFGEGSRLTVL.

This clonotype appeared many times. The J gene is TRBJ1-2, the V gene TRBV28; D gene unclear. V was cut by 3 bases and J by 4 bases, with 9 bases left in between. The CDR3 runs to 13 residues. Germline loops: CDR1 MDHEN, CDR2 SYDVKM. The CDR3 coding sequence is TGTGCCAGCAGTTTGGACCCAGGCTATGGCTACACCTTC. This codes for CASSLDPGYGYTF.

This clonotype was recorded a few times. This sequence joins TRBV27 and TRBJ2-7; 7 bases line up with TRBD1. The germline V gene encodes CDR1 MNHEY and CDR2 SMNVEV (reference sequence). The length of the CDR3 is 14 residues. J lost 7 bases, V lost 4 bases, and 10 bases had no gene match. This CDR3 is CASSSPGQKLEQYF. The CDR3 DNA reads as TGTGCCAGCAGTTCCCCGGGACAGAAATTAGAGCAGTACTTC.

This clonotype was seen many times. V gene TRBV7-9 combines with J gene TRBJ2-2, with D perhaps TRBD1 or TRBD2 (5 bases each). The CDR3 has 14 amino acids. V lost 4 bases, J lost 1 base, and 7 bases lay in between. From germline, CDR1 is SEHNR and CDR2 FQNEAQ (reference sequence). The CDR3 DNA reads as TGTGCCAGCAGCTGGGACGGGAACACCGGGGAGCTGTTTTTT. Residues: CASSWDGNTGELFF.

Many counts were recorded for this clonotype. The CDR3: CASSSGQGTGANVLTF. DNA of the CDR3: TGTGCCAGCAGTTCGGGACAGGGGACTGGGGCCAACGTCCTGACTTTC. The J gene is TRBJ2-6, the V gene TRBV27; 10 nucleotides match TRBD1. CDR3 length equals 16 residues. Per germline, CDR1 MNHEY and CDR2 SMNVEV (reference sequence). V trimming: 4 bases; J trimming: 2 bases; junction bases outside the gene matches: 2.

Many counts were recorded for this clonotype. V gene TRBV4-2 combines with J gene TRBJ1-1; D is unresolved. Per germline, CDR1 LGHNA and CDR2 YNFKEQ. The CDR3 is 11 amino acids. Trimming took off 4 bases at V and 7 bases at J, with 7 bases between the two ends. This CDR3 reads CASSPGVEAFF. The CDR3 region has the DNA TGTGCCAGCAGCCCGGGAGTTGAAGCTTTCTTT.

This clonotype appeared many times. The chain links TRBV24-1 to TRBJ2-1; unclear D gene. This CDR3 has 16 amino acids. V was shortened by 2 bases and J by 0 bases, with 10 bases between the two germline ends. The germline CDR1 and CDR2 sequences are KGHDR and SFDVKD. The CDR3 bases are TGTGCCACCAGTGATTCGACGGGCAGCTCCTACAATGAGCAGTTCTTC. It yields the protein CATSDSTGSSYNEQFF.

This clonotype was counted many times. V gene TRBV12-3 or TRBV12-4 combines with J gene TRBJ2-3; D may be TRBD2 (5 bases). The CDR3 is 16 residues long. V lost 4 bases and J lost 0, with 14 bases in between. The CDR3 region has the DNA TGTGCCAGCAGTTCGCGTGGACTCGAGAGCACAGATACGCAGTATTTT. Protein sequence: CASSSRGLESTDTQYF.

This chain joins TRBV5-1 and TRBJ2-3; D not certain. In germline, CDR1 is SGHRS, CDR2 YFSETQ. This CDR3 is built from 15 residues. V dropped 1 base and J dropped 0 bases, with 9 bases sitting between them. CDR3 protein: CASSLYRPSTDTQYF. CDR3 DNA: TGCGCCAGCAGCTTGTATCGACCTAGCACAGATACGCAGTATTTT.

This clonotype occurred a few times. J is TRBJ1-1 and V is TRBV6-1, with TRBD1 identical over 7 bases. The junction had 8 bases not matched to a gene; V was cut back by 7 bases and J by 3 bases. Germline CDR1 MNHNS, CDR2 SASEGT. There are 14 residues in the CDR3. CDR3 nucleotides: TGTGCCAGCACTCCCAGGGACAGTCACACTGAAGCTTTCTTT. Its protein product is CASTPRDSHTEAFF.

This clonotype was seen at least ten times. The chain combines TRBV5-6 with TRBJ1-6; D call uncertain. Trimming took 2 bases from V and 10 from J, leaving 7 bases between them. In germline, CDR1 is SGHDT, CDR2 YYEEEE. This CDR3 spans 12 amino acids. The CDR3 loop is CASSFRESPLHF. Here the CDR3 DNA reads TGTGCCAGCAGCTTCCGGGAATCACCCCTCCACTTT.

This clonotype showed up just a few times. The CDR3 reads CAWSKGPYNSPLHF. CDR3 sequence (DNA): TGTGCCTGGAGTAAGGGACCCTATAATTCACCCCTCCACTTT. V is TRBV30 and J is TRBJ1-6; D is possibly TRBD1 (5 bases). CDR3 size: 14 residues. Germline V gene lookup returns CDR1 GTSNPN and CDR2 SVGIG (reference sequence). V lost 2 bases to trimming and J lost 2 bases, with 7 bases between them.

This clonotype was found many times. V is TRBV6-5 and J is TRBJ2-7, with a possible D match to TRBD2 (6 bases). The V end was cut by 6 bases, the J end by 5 bases, with 14 bases between. CDR3 length: 13 amino acids. The germline V gene has CDR1 MNHEY and CDR2 SVGAGI. The CDR3 DNA follows: TGTGCCAGCAGAACGATGGGGGAGGACGAGCAGTACTTC. It specifies CASRTMGEDEQYF.

This clonotype was found many times. The V and J genes are TRBV20-1 and TRBJ1-1, with D unresolved. V lost 4 bases and J 8 bases, leaving 14 bases between the germline ends. The germline V gene has CDR1 DFQATT and CDR2 SNEGSKA (reference sequence). The CDR3 sequence is 12 residues long. CDR3: CSAISLDPEAFF. The CDR3 bases are TGCAGTGCTATTTCATTGGACCCCGAAGCTTTCTTT.

This clonotype turned up a few times. This rearrangement joins TRBV29-1 to TRBJ2-3, with a weak D call TRBD1 (6 bases). The V gene's germline CDR1 is SQVTM and CDR2 ANQGSEA. The CDR3 has 14 amino acids. The V and J ends lost 5 bases and 0 bases respectively, with 12 bases between them. The CDR3 reads CSVRGQPSTDTQYF. The DNA for the CDR3 is TGCAGCGTTAGAGGACAGCCTAGCACAGATACGCAGTATTTT.